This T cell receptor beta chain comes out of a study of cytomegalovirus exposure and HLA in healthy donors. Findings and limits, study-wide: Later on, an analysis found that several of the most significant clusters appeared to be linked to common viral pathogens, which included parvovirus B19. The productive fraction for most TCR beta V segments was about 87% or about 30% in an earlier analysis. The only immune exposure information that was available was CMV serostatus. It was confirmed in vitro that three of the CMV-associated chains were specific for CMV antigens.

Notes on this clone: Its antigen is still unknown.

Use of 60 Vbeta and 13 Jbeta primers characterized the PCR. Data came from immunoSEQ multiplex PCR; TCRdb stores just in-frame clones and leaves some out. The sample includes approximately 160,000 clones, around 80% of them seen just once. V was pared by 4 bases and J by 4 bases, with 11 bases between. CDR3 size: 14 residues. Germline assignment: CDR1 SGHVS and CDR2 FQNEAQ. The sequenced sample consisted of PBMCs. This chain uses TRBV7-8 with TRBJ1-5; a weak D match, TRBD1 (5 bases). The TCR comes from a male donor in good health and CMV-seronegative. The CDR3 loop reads CASSSTALNQPQHF. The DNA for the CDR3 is TGTGCCAGCAGCTCGACAGCTTTAAATCAGCCCCAGCATTTT.